The next 28 T cell receptor beta chains were all read from a single sample in a study of shared clonotypes between healthy human individuals. Profiling relied on immunoSEQ multiplex PCR, and the TCRdb table lists in-frame clones only, not all of them. The table records roughly 1,000,000 clones, about 84% of them present only once. The sample was memory CD4+ T cells from PBMCs. Subset reported: CD45RA-negative fraction. The source is a young man in good health. Some clones in this sample may be carry-over from other donors' samples.

The gene calls are TRBV6-6 and TRBJ2-7; the match to TRBD2 covers 7 bases. Germline CDR1 reads MNHNY; CDR2 reads SVGAGI (reference sequence). CDR3 size: 16 residues. V trimming: 4 bases; J trimming: 1 base; junction bases outside the gene matches: 10. The CDR3 sequence is CASSSSRAGQSYEQYF. The CDR3 nucleotides are TGTGCCAGCAGTTCGTCTAGAGCGGGGCAGTCCTACGAGCAGTACTTC.

On this clone itself: The sample has other DNA sequences that encode this CDR3 too. The rearrangement joins TRBV20-1 to TRBJ1-1, with D unclear. CDR1 DFQATT and CDR2 SNEGSKA come from the germline V gene (reference sequence). Trimming removed 1 base at V and 8 bases at J, with 8 bases between. The CDR3 runs 11 residues. The CDR3 DNA sequence: TGCAGTGCTAGAGCGCCCCGAGAAGCTTTCTTT. Translation gives CSARAPREAFF.

V gene TRBV5-1 combines with J gene TRBJ2-7; the D is unclear. The CDR3 covers 13 residues. V lost 0 bases to trimming and J lost 4 bases, with 8 bases between them. CDR1 SGHRS and CDR2 YFSETQ come from the germline V gene. Here the CDR3 DNA reads TGCGCCAGCAGCTTGGCTCCGCGTTACGAGCAGTACTTC. Protein sequence: CASSLAPRYEQYF.

The gene calls are TRBV5-1 and TRBJ1-2, with 11 bases identical to TRBD1. The V gene end was trimmed by 1 base and the J gene end by 5 bases; junction bases not matched to a gene: 7. Looked up from germline, CDR1 is SGHRS and CDR2 is YFSETQ. The CDR3 contains 16 residues. This CDR3 is CASSLHGTGGEYGYTF. The CDR3 DNA reads TGCGCCAGCAGCTTGCACGGGACAGGGGGAGAGTATGGCTACACCTTC. The whole variable domain, remainder taken from reference TRBV5-1 and TRBJ1-2, is KAGVTQTPRYLIKTRGQQVTLSCSPISGHRSVSWYQQTPGQGLQFLFEYFSETQRNKGNFPGRFSGRQFSNSRSEMNVSTLELGDSALYLCASSLHGTGGEYGYTFGSGTRLTVV.

The V call is TRBV5-6, the J call TRBJ1-2, with D hard to call. Trimming left V 0 bases short and J 8 bases short, with 8 bases between. The CDR3 contains 12 residues. Germline V gene data show CDR1 as SGHDT and CDR2 as YYEEEE. The CDR3 nucleotides are TGTGCCAGCAGCTTGGGAACGGGGGGCTACACCTTC. Translation: CASSLGTGGYTF.

The V gene is TRBV6-5, the J gene TRBJ1-1; TRBD1 matches 11 bases. The junction had 3 bases not matched to a gene; V was cut back by 5 bases and J by 4 bases. The CDR3 consists of 14 residues. The germline V gene has CDR1 MNHEY and CDR2 SVGAGI. The CDR3 nucleotides read TGTGCCAGCAGTCCCGGGACAGGGGGCACTGAAGCTTTCTTT. It encodes CASSPGTGGTEAFF.

The chain couples TRBV29-1 to TRBJ1-1, with D hard to call. Germline lookup yields CDR1 SQVTM and CDR2 ANQGSEA. V was trimmed by 7 bases and J by 10 bases, leaving 10 bases between them. CDR3 length equals 9 residues. The CDR3 is CSADLGAFF. The CDR3 region has the DNA TGCAGCGCCGACCTAGGAGCTTTCTTT.

The rearrangement uses TRBV9 and TRBJ2-1; D is undetermined. Germline loops: CDR1 SGDLS, CDR2 YYNGEE. V lost 1 base and J lost 8, with 13 bases in between. CDR3 length: 14 amino acids. CDR3 DNA: TGTGCCAGCAGCGTATCCTTCTTGAGCGATGAGCAGTTCTTC. This codes for CASSVSFLSDEQFF. Together with reference TRBV9 and TRBJ2-1, the CDR3 gives the full variable domain: DSGVTQTPKHLITATGQRVTLRCSPRSGDLSVYWYQQSLDQGLQFLIQYYNGEERAKGNILERFSAQQFPDLHSELNLSSLELGDSALYFCASSVSFLSDEQFFGPGTRLTVL.

Turning to this clone: Other DNA sequences in the same sample also yield this CDR3. This rearrangement joins TRBV6-5 to TRBJ2-2, with 9 positions matching TRBD2. The V gene's germline CDR1 is MNHEY and CDR2 SVGAGI. The CDR3 is 14 amino acids. The V segment lost 4 bases and the J segment 5 bases; nucleotides outside the gene matches: 2. Written as DNA, the CDR3 is TGTGCCAGCAGTTCGAGCGGGAGGACCGGGGAGCTGTTTTTT. It specifies CASSSSGRTGELFF.

The rearrangement joins TRBV9 to TRBJ2-1; 14 bases are a match to TRBD2. This CDR3 is 18 amino acids long. V shed 4 bases and J 2 bases; nucleotides not matched to a gene: 8. Germline CDR1 and CDR2: SGDLS and YYNGEE. The CDR3 protein is CASSLRTSGRQAYNEQFF. Here the CDR3 DNA reads TGTGCCAGCAGCCTAAGGACTAGCGGGAGGCAAGCCTACAATGAGCAGTTCTTC.

This clone has more than one count but fewer than ten. The V call is TRBV27, the J call TRBJ1-1; D perhaps matches TRBD1 (5 bases). Germline values: CDR1 MNHEY, CDR2 SMNVEV (reference sequence). The CDR3 is 13 amino acids. Trimming shortened V by 7 bases and J by 8 bases, and 17 bases separated the two germline ends. The CDR3 is CASNLRGGSEAFF. In DNA, the CDR3 is TGTGCCAGCAATTTGAGGGGAGGGTCAGAAGCTTTCTTT.

V gene TRBV2 combines with J gene TRBJ2-3; 11 bases map to TRBD2. V lost 6 bases and J lost 1; bases outside the gene matches: 15. Germline assignment: CDR1 SNHLY and CDR2 FYNNEI. The CDR3 totals 19 residues. The CDR3 protein is CASRGWTEGTSGGTDTQYF. CDR3 sequence (DNA): TGTGCCAGCAGGGGCTGGACCGAGGGGACTAGCGGAGGCACAGATACGCAGTATTTT.

Concerning this clone itself: In the same sample, other DNA sequences code for this CDR3. The chain combines TRBV5-1 with TRBJ2-7; 9 bases fit TRBD2. There are 13 residues in the CDR3. In germline, CDR1 is SGHRS, CDR2 YFSETQ. The V and J ends lost 5 bases and 0 bases, in that order; junction bases with no gene match: 0. CDR3 nucleotides: TGCGCCAGCAGTAGCGGGAGCTCCTACGAGCAGTACTTC. This translates into CASSSGSSYEQYF.

This clone appeared once. This chain links TRBV5-1 with TRBJ2-5; TRBD1 or TRBD2 may be the D gene (7 bases each). V dropped 5 bases and J dropped 2 bases, with 16 bases sitting between them. The CDR3 extends over 15 amino acids. CDR1 and CDR2 (germline): SGHRS, YFSETQ. CDR3 nucleotides: TGCGCCAGCAGACCACTCAGGGGGGGGCAAGAGACCCAGTACTTC. It translates to CASRPLRGGQETQYF. The full variable domain, completed using reference TRBV5-1 and TRBJ2-5, is KAGVTQTPRYLIKTRGQQVTLSCSPISGHRSVSWYQQTPGQGLQFLFEYFSETQRNKGNFPGRFSGRQFSNSRSEMNVSTLELGDSALYLCASRPLRGGQETQYFGPGTRLLVL.

The gene calls are TRBV9 and TRBJ2-5; D is perhaps TRBD2 (5 bases). Germline V gene lookup returns CDR1 SGDLS and CDR2 YYNGEE. Trimming removed 0 bases at V and 4 bases at J, with 7 bases between. The CDR3 loop spans 13 amino acids. CDR3 loop: CASSVEGRETQYF. In nucleotides, the CDR3 is TGTGCCAGCAGCGTAGAAGGGAGAGAGACCCAGTACTTC.

This clone was detected once. V and J are TRBV5-6 and TRBJ2-7, with D uncertain. Germline CDR1 SGHDT, CDR2 YYEEEE. The germline V and J ends were trimmed by 4 bases and 5 bases, with 16 bases remaining between them. The length of the CDR3 is 14 residues. The CDR3 region is CASSPTLPSDEQYF. The CDR3 DNA follows: TGTGCCAGCAGCCCCACCCTCCCGTCAGACGAGCAGTACTTC.

This clone was counted only a few times. The chain has TRBV5-4 and TRBJ1-3, with D unresolved. This CDR3 comprises 13 residues. Germline V CDR1 and CDR2: SGHNT, YYREEE (reference sequence). V shed 4 bases and J shed 8 bases, with 13 bases lying between them. In nucleotides, the CDR3 is TGTGCCAGCAGCACTGACTCCCCTGACACCATATATTTT. Translation gives CASSTDSPDTIYF.

This clone came up a few times. Here the CDR3 DNA reads TGTGCCAGTAGTCGGGGACAGGGGCAACCCTATGGCTACACCTTC. It yields the protein CASSRGQGQPYGYTF. J is TRBJ1-2 and V is TRBV19, with 10 bases identical to TRBD1. Germline V gene lookup returns CDR1 LNHDA and CDR2 SQIVND (reference sequence). The junction had 7 bases not matched to a gene; V was cut back by 5 bases and J by 4 bases. The CDR3 extends over 15 amino acids.

This clone has at least ten counts. The chain joins TRBV6-5 to TRBJ1-2; 7 nucleotides match TRBD1. CDR3 size: 11 residues. Germline V gives CDR1 MNHEY, CDR2 SVGAGI. Unmatched junction bases numbered 8, after V lost 7 bases and J lost 12 bases. The CDR3 is CASTQGQLHTF. DNA for the CDR3: TGTGCCAGCACCCAGGGACAGTTGCACACCTTC.

The V and J genes are TRBV2 and TRBJ2-1, with 7 bases identical to TRBD2. This CDR3 has 13 amino acids. The ends lost 0 bases at V and 9 bases at J; junction bases unmatched: 2. Germline V CDR1 and CDR2: SNHLY, FYNNEI. Here the CDR3 DNA reads TGTGCCAGCAGTGAAGCCCTAGCGGCTGAGCAGTTCTTC. It is translated as CASSEALAAEQFF.

This chain uses TRBV9 with TRBJ2-7; 12 bases align to TRBD2. The CDR3 totals 14 residues. Unmatched junction bases numbered 4, after V lost 3 bases and J lost 6 bases. Germline assignment: CDR1 SGDLS and CDR2 YYNGEE. The CDR3: CASSGASGRAEQYF. The CDR3 DNA reads TGTGCCAGCAGCGGGGCTAGCGGGAGGGCCGAGCAGTACTTC. The whole variable domain, remainder taken from reference TRBV9 and TRBJ2-7, is DSGVTQTPKHLITATGQRVTLRCSPRSGDLSVYWYQQSLDQGLQFLIQYYNGEERAKGNILERFSAQQFPDLHSELNLSSLELGDSALYFCASSGASGRAEQYFGPGTRLTVT.

This clone was found a few times. This chain joins TRBV7-2 and TRBJ1-1, with D possibly TRBD1 on 5 matching bases. The CDR3 runs to 14 residues. CDR1 is SGHTA and CDR2 is FQGNSA in the germline V gene. Trimming took 3 bases from V and 6 from J, leaving 14 bases between them. The CDR3 loop is CASSFGGTAAEAFF. The CDR3 nucleotides are TGTGCCAGCAGCTTCGGCGGGACGGCGGCTGAAGCTTTCTTT.

Written as DNA, the CDR3 is TGCGCCAGCAGCTCTTTAGCGGGAGGGCCAACCGGGGAGCTGTTTTTT. Its protein is CASSSLAGGPTGELFF. The chain uses TRBV5-1 and TRBJ2-2; 11 bases are shared with TRBD2. Germline lookup yields CDR1 SGHRS and CDR2 YFSETQ. The CDR3 is 16 residues long. With V trimmed by 3 bases and J by 5 bases, 6 bases remained unmatched.

V is TRBV6-6 and J is TRBJ1-1, with TRBD1 as a possible D gene (6 bases). The V end lost 7 bases, the J end lost 4 bases, and 13 bases lay between the germline ends. Germline values: CDR1 MNHNY, CDR2 SVGAGI (reference sequence). The CDR3 has 13 residues. The CDR3 protein is CASMPTGPTEAFF. As DNA, the CDR3 is TGTGCCAGCATGCCGACAGGACCCACTGAAGCTTTCTTT.

The chain links TRBV2 to TRBJ1-1; D unresolved. V was cut by 2 bases and J by 1 base, with 8 bases left in between. Germline V gene lookup returns CDR1 SNHLY and CDR2 FYNNEI. This CDR3 is built from 14 residues. In nucleotides, the CDR3 is TGTGCCAGCAGTGAACGGGCCGGGAACACTGAAGCTTTCTTT. It yields the protein CASSERAGNTEAFF.

As regards this clone: In the same sample, other DNA sequences code for this CDR3. V gene TRBV28 combines with J gene TRBJ1-1; D ambiguous. Germline CDR1 and CDR2: MDHEN and SYDVKM. V dropped 6 bases and J dropped 4 bases, with 6 bases sitting between them. The CDR3 spans 11 residues. In DNA, the CDR3 is TGTGCCAGCAGCTTACTCACTGAAGCTTTCTTT. Translating gives CASSLLTEAFF.

Written as DNA, the CDR3 is TGTGCCAGCAGCTCCCCCTTCTTGGGCCCAACTAATGAAAAACTGTTTTTT. Translated: CASSSPFLGPTNEKLFF. The J gene is TRBJ1-4, the V gene TRBV11-1; D unclear. Trimming removed 4 bases at V and 0 bases at J, with 15 bases between. This CDR3 region has 17 residues. Per germline, CDR1 SGHAT and CDR2 FQDESV (reference sequence). Based on the CDR3 plus reference TRBV11-1 and TRBJ1-4, the full variable domain is EAEVAQSPRYKITEKSQAVAFWCDPISGHATLYWYRQILGQGPELLVQFQDESVVDDSQLPKDRFSAERLKGVDSTLKIQPAELGDSAMYLCASSSPFLGPTNEKLFFGSGTQLSVL.

For the CDR3, the DNA is TGCAGCGCCTGGGCGGGGCAAGAGACCCAGTACTTC. This gives the protein CSAWAGQETQYF. V gene TRBV29-1 combines with J gene TRBJ2-5; D is perhaps TRBD2 (6 bases). The CDR3 covers 12 residues. Germline-derived CDR1 and CDR2 are SQVTM and ANQGSEA. V lost 7 bases to trimming and J lost 2 bases, with 11 bases between them. Together with reference TRBV29-1 and TRBJ2-5, the CDR3 gives the full variable domain: SAVISQKPSRDICQRGTSLTIQCQVDSQVTMMFWYRQQPGQSLTLIATANQGSEATYESGFVIDKFPISRPNLTFSTLTVSNMSPEDSSIYLCSAWAGQETQYFGPGTRLLVL.